This entry features one TCR beta chain sequence. Its cognate antigen is unknown. The sample originates from a study of T cell responses to AZD1222 COVID-19 vaccine. Study observations and caveats: Spike regions recognized by vaccine-associated CD4 TCRs spanned the protein, led by 160-218 and 743-854. After the peak T cell response, and only then, were repertoires sampled. Donors were largely white British and mainly female; clonal diversity was possibly underestimated. At study baseline, merely five or six AZD1222 recipients were seropositive.

Clones were read by immunoSEQ multiplex PCR, and TCRdb kept only the in-frame ones, dropping some. Of 66,000 or so clones listed, 60% to 85% were seen once; the top ten hold 23%. CDR3 size: 15 residues. Germline CDR1 and CDR2: GTSNPN and SVGIG (reference sequence). Deletions cut 0 bases from V and 3 bases from J, with 12 bases between. The chain has TRBV30 and TRBJ1-3, with a weak D call TRBD1 (6 bases). This material consisted of peripheral blood, taken on day 0 of MenACWY control vaccination. The clonotype was recovered from an adult in good health. For the CDR3, the DNA is TGTGCCTGGAGTGTTAACAGGGACTTTGGAAACACCATATATTTT. It encodes CAWSVNRDFGNTIYF.